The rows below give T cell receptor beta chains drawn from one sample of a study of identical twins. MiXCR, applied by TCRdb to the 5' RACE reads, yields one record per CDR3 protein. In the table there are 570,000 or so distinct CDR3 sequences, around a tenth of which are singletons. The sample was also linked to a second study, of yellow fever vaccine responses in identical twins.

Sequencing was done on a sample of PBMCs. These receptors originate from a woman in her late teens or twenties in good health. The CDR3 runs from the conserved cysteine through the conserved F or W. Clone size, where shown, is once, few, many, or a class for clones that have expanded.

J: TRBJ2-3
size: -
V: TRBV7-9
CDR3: CASSFSVDTDTQYF

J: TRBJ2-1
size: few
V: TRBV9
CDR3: CASSAEGLGFNEQFF

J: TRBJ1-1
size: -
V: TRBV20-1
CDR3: CSGVKRDRGSEAFF

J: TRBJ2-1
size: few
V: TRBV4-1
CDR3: CASSQDMASGGYEQFF

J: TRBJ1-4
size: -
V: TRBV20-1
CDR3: CSARDQGREATNEKLFF

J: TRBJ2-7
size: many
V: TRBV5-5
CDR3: CASSLEQGVHEQYF

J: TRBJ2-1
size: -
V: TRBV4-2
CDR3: CASSQEILGEYNEQFF

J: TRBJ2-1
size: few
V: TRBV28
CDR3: CASSKYHRGLVVSYNEQFF

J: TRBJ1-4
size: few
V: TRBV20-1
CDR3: CSVRDGRENEKLFF

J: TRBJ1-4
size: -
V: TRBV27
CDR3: CASSFLGSGEKLFF

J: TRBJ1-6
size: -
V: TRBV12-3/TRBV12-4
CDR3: CASSPTGESPLHF

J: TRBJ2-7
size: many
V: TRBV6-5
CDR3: CASSYAGTLYEQYF

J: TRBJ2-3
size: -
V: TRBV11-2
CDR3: CASSRTGLSTDTQYF

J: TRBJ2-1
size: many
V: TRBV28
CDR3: CASTPGAGTLYNEQFF

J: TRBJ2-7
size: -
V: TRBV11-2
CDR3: CASSLVAQAAYEQYF

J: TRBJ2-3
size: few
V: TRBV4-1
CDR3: CASSQVRLADTQYF

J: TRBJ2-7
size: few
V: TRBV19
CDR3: CASSIASGANYEQYF

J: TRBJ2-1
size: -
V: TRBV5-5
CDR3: CASSSLTSGEPYNEQFF

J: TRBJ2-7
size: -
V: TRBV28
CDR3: CASSRPLTSGVYEQYF

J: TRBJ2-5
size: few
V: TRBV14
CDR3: CASSQDRDRGPFETQYF

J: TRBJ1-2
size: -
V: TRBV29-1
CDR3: CSARTGGAHGYTF

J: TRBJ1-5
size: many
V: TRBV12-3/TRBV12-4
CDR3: CASSLARAQNQPQHF

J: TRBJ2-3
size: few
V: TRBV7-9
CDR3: CASSLLSGSSTDTQYF

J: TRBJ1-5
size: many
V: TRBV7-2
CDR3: CASSPDSLAQPQHF

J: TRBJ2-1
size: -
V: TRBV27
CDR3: CASSPGGGSLYNEQFF

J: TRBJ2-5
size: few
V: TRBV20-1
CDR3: CSADSGGRAETQYF

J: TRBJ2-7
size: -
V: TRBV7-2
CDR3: CASSRTGAEQYF

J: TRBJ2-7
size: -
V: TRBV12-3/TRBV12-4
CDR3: CASSKGRSYEQYF

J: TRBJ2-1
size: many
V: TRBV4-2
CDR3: CASSQGTSGAYNEQFF

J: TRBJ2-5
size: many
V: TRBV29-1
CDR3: CSVEAGQETQYF

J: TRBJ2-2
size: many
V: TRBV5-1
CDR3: CASSLLANTGELFF

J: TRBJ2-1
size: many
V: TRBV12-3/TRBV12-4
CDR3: CASNAVGVIDNEQFF

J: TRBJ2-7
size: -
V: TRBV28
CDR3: CASSLRQVVPYEQYF

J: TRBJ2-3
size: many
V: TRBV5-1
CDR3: CASSLTGTSGSGSTDTQYF

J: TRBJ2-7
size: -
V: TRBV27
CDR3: CASRGLLSGYEQYF

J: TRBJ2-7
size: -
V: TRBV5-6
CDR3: CASNQWGGRYEQYF

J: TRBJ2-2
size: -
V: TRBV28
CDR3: CASRGDYYRAQANTGELFF

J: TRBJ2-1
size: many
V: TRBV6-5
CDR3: CASSNHFSGRASYNEQFF

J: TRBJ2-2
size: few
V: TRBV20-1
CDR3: CSARGGPSGELFF

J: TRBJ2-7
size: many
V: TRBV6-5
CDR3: CASSYRDKSSYEQYF

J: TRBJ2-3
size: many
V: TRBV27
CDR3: CASGLGTDTQYF

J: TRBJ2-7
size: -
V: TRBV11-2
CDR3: CASSLVPRNRGDNEQYF

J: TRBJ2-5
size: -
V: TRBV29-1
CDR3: CSVEDQGAGEYDQYF

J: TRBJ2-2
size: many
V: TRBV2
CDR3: CASSGGPGLLTGELFF

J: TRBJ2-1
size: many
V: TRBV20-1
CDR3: CSAGGGGSYNEQFF